This T cell receptor beta chain was identified in a study of vaccination and CD4 T cells after COVID-19. Worth noting for this clonotype: The antigen remains undetermined.

As to treatment: roughly ten-day PBMC culture with coronavirus spike peptide pools or control peptides (ViraFEST assay). The Oncomine TCR Beta short-read assay was applied to DNA of cultured CD4+ T cells. TCRdb itself ran the PCR reads through MiXCR, one entry per CDR3 protein. The data hold several thousand distinct CDR3 sequences, with 55% to 70% observed a single time. From germline, CDR1 is MNHEY and CDR2 SVGEGT. This CDR3 has 15 amino acids. The V end lost 0 bases, the J end lost 7 bases, and 10 bases lay between the germline ends. The chain carries TRBV6-2 or TRBV6-3 and TRBJ1-6; a weak D match, TRBD1 (5 bases). What was sequenced was CD4+ T cells from blood, cultured in vitro. The TCR originated in a human donor who had recovered from COVID-19. In DNA, the CDR3 is TGTGCCAGCAGTTACTCGGGGGTAAGGAATTCACCCCTCCACTTT. This sequence encodes CASSYSGVRNSPLHF.